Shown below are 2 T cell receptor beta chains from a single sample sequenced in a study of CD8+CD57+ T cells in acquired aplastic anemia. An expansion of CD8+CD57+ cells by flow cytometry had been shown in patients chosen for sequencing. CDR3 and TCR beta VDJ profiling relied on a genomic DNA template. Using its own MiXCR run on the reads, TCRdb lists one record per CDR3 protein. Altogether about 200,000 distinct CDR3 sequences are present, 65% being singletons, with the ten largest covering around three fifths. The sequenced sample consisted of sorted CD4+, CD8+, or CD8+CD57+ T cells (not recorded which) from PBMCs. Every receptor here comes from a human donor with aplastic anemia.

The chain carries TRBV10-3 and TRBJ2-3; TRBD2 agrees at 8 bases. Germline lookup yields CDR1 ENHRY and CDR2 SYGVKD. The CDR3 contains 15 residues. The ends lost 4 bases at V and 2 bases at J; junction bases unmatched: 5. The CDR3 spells CAISVQRGNTDTQYF. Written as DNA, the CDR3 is TGTGCCATCAGTGTCCAGCGGGGGAACACAGATACGCAGTATTTT.

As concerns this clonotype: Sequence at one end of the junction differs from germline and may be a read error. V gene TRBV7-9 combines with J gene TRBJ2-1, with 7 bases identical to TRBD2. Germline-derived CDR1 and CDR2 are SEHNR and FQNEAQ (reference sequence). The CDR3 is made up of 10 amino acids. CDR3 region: CASSGGSAVF. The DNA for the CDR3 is TGTGCCAGCAGTGGCGGGAGCGCGGTCTTC.